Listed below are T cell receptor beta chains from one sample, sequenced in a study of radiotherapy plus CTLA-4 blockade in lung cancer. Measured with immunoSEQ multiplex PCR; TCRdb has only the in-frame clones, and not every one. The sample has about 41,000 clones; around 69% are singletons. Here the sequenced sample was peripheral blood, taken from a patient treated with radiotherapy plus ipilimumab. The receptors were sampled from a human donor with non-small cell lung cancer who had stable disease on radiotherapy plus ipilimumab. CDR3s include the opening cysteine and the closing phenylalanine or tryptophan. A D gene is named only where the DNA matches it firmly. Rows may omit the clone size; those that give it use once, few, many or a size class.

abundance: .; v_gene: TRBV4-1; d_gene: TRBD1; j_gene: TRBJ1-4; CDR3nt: TGCGCCAGCAGCCAGGGACAGGGAGAAAAACTGTTTTTT; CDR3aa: CASSQGQGEKLFF
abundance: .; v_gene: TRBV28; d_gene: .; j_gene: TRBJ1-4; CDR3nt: TGTGCCAGCAGTTTAGGGGTGGCAACTAATGAAAAACTGTTTTTT; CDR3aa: CASSLGVATNEKLFF
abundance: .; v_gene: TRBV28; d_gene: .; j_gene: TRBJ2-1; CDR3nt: TGTGCCAGCAGTTTATTCACAGGGTACAATGAGCAGTTCTTC; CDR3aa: CASSLFTGYNEQFF
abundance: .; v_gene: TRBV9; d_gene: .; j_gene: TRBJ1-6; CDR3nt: TGTGCCAGCAGCGTAGTTCCGGTGGGGTCCAATTCACCCCTCCACTTT; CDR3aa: CASSVVPVGSNSPLHF
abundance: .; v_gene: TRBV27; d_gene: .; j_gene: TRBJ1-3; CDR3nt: TGTGCCAGCAGCCATAACAGGGTAGGTGGAAACACCATATATTTT; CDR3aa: CASSHNRVGGNTIYF
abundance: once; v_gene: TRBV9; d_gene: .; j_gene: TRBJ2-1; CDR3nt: TGTGCCAGCAGCGTAGCTCCTCTCATGAACTACAATGAGCAGTTCTTC; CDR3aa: CASSVAPLMNYNEQFF
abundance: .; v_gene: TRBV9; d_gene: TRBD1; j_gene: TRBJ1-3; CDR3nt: TGTGCCAGCAGCGGGACAGGGCGTGGAAACACCATATATTTT; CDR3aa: CASSGTGRGNTIYF
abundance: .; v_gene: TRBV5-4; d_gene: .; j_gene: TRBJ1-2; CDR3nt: TGTGCCAGCAGCTTGATCGACAGCAACTATGGCTACACCTTC; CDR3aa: CASSLIDSNYGYTF
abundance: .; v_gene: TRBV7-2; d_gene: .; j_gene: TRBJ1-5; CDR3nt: TGTGCCAGCAGCCTTTCGGGGTCACGCCGGAGGCAGCCCCAGCATTTT; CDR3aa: CASSLSGSRRRQPQHF
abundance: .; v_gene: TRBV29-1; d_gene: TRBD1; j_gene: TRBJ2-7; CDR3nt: TGCAGCGTTCCGGGACAGGGGTCCTACGAGCAGTACTTC; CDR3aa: CSVPGQGSYEQYF
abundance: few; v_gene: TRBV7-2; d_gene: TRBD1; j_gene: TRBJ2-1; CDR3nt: TGTGCCAGCAGCACACAGGGGCCCTACAATGAGCAGTTCTTC; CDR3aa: CASSTQGPYNEQFF
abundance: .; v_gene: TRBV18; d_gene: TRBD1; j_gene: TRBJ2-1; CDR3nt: TGTGCCAGCTCACCAGTAGGACAGGGGGCAGGGGATGAGCAGTTCTTC; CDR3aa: CASSPVGQGAGDEQFF
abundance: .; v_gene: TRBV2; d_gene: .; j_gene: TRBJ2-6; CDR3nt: TGTGCCAGCCCTGACGTCCCCTCTGGGGCCAACGTCCTGACTTTC; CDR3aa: CASPDVPSGANVLTF
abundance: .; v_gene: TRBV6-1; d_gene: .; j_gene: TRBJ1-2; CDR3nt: TGTGCCAGCAGTGAAGCGCGGGGGGTATCCTATGGCTACACCTTC; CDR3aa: CASSEARGVSYGYTF
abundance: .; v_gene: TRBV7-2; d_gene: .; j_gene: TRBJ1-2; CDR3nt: TGTGCCAGCAATTTCCCATCTAGGTATGGCTACACCTTC; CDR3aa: CASNFPSRYGYTF
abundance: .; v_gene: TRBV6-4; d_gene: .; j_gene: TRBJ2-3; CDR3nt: TGTGCCAGCAGTCGAACTAGGACAGATACGCAGTATTTT; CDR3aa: CASSRTRTDTQYF
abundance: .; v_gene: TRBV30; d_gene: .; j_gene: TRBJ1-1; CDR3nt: TGTGCCTGGAGTGTACGAGCGGCAGGGTTAGCTGAAGCTTTCTTT; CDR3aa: CAWSVRAAGLAEAFF
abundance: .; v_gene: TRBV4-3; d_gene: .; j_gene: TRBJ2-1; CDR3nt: TGCGCCAGCAGCCAAGAGCGGGCCGGCAATGAGCAGTTCTTC; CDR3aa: CASSQERAGNEQFF
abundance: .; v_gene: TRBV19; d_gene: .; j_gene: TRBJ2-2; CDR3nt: TGTGCCAGTAGTGCGTACAGTGGGGCTGGGGAGCTGTTTTTT; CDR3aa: CASSAYSGAGELFF
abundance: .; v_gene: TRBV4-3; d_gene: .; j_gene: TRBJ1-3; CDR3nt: TGCGCCAGCAGCTTGGGTGAGGGAGTCGGAAACACCATATATTTT; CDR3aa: CASSLGEGVGNTIYF
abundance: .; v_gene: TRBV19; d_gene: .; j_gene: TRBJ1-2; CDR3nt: TGTGCCAGTAGTATTTTACAGGGCCTCTATGGCTACACCTTC; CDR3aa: CASSILQGLYGYTF
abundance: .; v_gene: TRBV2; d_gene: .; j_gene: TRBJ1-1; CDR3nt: TGTGCCAGCCTCCCGATTCTAAGAAGCCACACTGAAGCTTTCTTT; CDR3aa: CASLPILRSHTEAFF
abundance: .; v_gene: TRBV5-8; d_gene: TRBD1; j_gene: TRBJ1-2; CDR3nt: TGTGCCAGCAGCAGGGGGACAGGAAGCAACTATGGCTACACCTTC; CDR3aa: CASSRGTGSNYGYTF
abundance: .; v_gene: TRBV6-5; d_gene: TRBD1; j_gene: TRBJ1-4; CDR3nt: TGTGCCAGCAATCGACAGGGTGGGCGAAAAACTGTTTTT; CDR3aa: CASNRQGGRKTVF